This T cell receptor beta chain was identified during a study of cytomegalovirus exposure and HLA in healthy donors. The CDR3 covers 16 residues. CDR1 and CDR2 from the germline V gene are SGHRS and YFSETQ. V shed 4 bases and J 2 bases; nucleotides not matched to a gene: 3. Healthy bone marrow donors supplied every sample. Amplification used 60 Vbeta primers and 13 Jbeta primers. Measured with immunoSEQ multiplex PCR; TCRdb has only the in-frame clones, and not every one. The sample includes 110,000 to 150,000 clones, approximately 80% of them seen just once. About this clone itself: This same CDR3 is encoded by further DNA sequences in the sample.

Specimen: PBMCs. This chain links TRBV5-1 with TRBJ2-1; 13 bases map to TRBD2. This receptor was identified in a woman between 40 and 50 years old in good health and CMV-seropositive. The CDR3 here is CASSEGTSGAYNEQFF. The CDR3 DNA reads TGCGCCAGCAGCGAAGGGACTAGCGGGGCCTACAATGAGCAGTTCTTC.